In its sample, the clone carrying this T cell receptor (beta chain) was seen once. Its antigen is currently unknown. The CDR3 covers 13 residues. Germline loops: CDR1 SGHDT, CDR2 YYEEEE. Trimming removed 4 bases at V and 1 base at J, with 8 bases between. The sample originates from a study of shared clonotypes between healthy human individuals. Findings of the study overall: Several donors held around 5% of naive CD4 clonotypes in common.

Produced via immunoSEQ multiplex PCR; TCRdb's table is partial and in-frame only. The sample carries 150,000 to 200,000 clones, 60% to 75% recorded once. The rearrangement joins TRBV5-6 to TRBJ1-1; D call uncertain. The specimen sequenced was memory CD4+ T cells sorted from blood. Documented subset: CD45RA-negative fraction. This sequence was found in a man in his thirties or forties in good health. As DNA, the CDR3 is TGTGCCAGCAGCCCAAGAAGGAACACTGAAGCTTTCTTT. This encodes CASSPRRNTEAFF.